The rows below give T cell receptor beta chains drawn from one sample of a study of cytomegalovirus exposure and HLA in healthy donors. Profiled with immunoSEQ multiplex PCR; TCRdb holds only in-frame clones, not every one. Here the sample spans 140,000 to 150,000 clones, over 60% being singletons. The sequencing input was PBMCs. The receptor set was obtained from a man in his forties in good health and CMV-seropositive. Both conserved end residues are part of each CDR3. A D gene is named only where the DNA matches it firmly. Clone size is shown for a subset of rows, as once, few, many or a class of expanded clone.

j_call	v_call	d_call	clone_size	cdr3_aa	cdr3_nt
TRBJ2-3	TRBV5-4	TRBD2	-	CASSLEGRAGYF	TGTGCCAGCAGCTTGGAGGGGAGGGCCGGGTATTTT
TRBJ1-4	TRBV11-1	TRBD1	-	CASSSYRGREDEKLFF	TGTGCCAGCAGCTCGTACAGGGGGCGCGAGGATGAAAAACTGTTTTTT
TRBJ2-2	TRBV2	-	-	CASRGGGSTGELFF	TGTGCCAGCAGGGGGGGTGGGTCCACCGGGGAGCTGTTTTTT
TRBJ1-1	TRBV6-6	-	few	CASTQDKDYTEAFF	TGTGCCAGCACCCAGGACAAAGATTACACTGAAGCTTTCTTT
TRBJ2-1	TRBV5-1	-	-	CASSSVSGRGDNEQFF	TGCGCCAGCAGCTCAGTGTCGGGCAGGGGAGATAATGAGCAGTTCTTC
TRBJ2-7	TRBV9	TRBD2	-	CASSRNLPSGTRAYEQYF	TGTGCCAGCAGCCGTAACCTACCTAGCGGGACCCGGGCCTACGAGCAGTACTTC
TRBJ1-2	TRBV6-5	TRBD1	few	CASRKGTGNRYGYTF	TGTGCCAGCAGGAAAGGGACAGGGAACCGATATGGCTACACCTTC
TRBJ2-1	TRBV6-6	TRBD2	-	CASSYSGLAGDHEQFF	TGTGCCAGCAGTTACTCGGGGCTAGCGGGAGACCATGAGCAGTTCTTC
TRBJ2-2	TRBV5-1	-	-	CASSSRTSGELFF	TGCGCCAGCAGCTCAAGGACTTCCGGGGAGCTGTTTTTT
TRBJ2-5	TRBV7-2	-	once	CASSLAARGETQYF	TGTGCCAGCAGCTTAGCAGCCAGGGGAGAGACCCAGTACTTC
TRBJ2-1	TRBV6-1	TRBD1	-	CASRDRGSYNEQFF	TGTGCCAGCAGAGACAGGGGTTCCTACAATGAGCAGTTCTTC
TRBJ2-4	TRBV4-2	TRBD1	few	CASSFFDRDENIQYF	TGTGCCAGCAGCTTTTTCGACAGGGACGAAAACATTCAGTACTTC
TRBJ1-1	TRBV6-1	TRBD1	few	CATRQGARRAFF	TGTGCCACCCGACAGGGAGCGAGGCGAGCTTTCTTT
TRBJ1-1	TRBV19	-	-	CASSIVTENTEAFF	TGTGCCAGTAGTATAGTTACAGAGAACACTGAAGCTTTCTTT
TRBJ1-1	TRBV27	-	-	CASSADPTEAFF	TGTGCCAGCAGTGCGGATCCCACTGAAGCTTTCTTT
TRBJ2-7	TRBV6-1	TRBD1	-	CASSLIGQGSYEQYF	TGTGCCAGCAGTCTAATAGGACAGGGGAGCTACGAGCAGTACTTC
TRBJ2-7	TRBV18	TRBD2	-	CASSQAGSLREQYF	TGTGCCAGCTCACAAGCGGGATCTTTAAGGGAGCAGTACTTC
TRBJ2-7	TRBV9	-	-	CASSVALGPTYEQYF	TGTGCCAGCAGCGTAGCTCTTGGGCCCACCTACGAGCAGTACTTC
TRBJ2-3	TRBV30	TRBD1	-	CAWSVPFGTAVDTQYF	TGTGCCTGGAGTGTACCGTTTGGGACAGCGGTGGATACGCAGTATTTT
TRBJ2-2	TRBV6-5	-	-	CASSYGGAMGTGELFF	TGTGCCAGCAGTTACGGAGGGGCCATGGGCACCGGGGAGCTGTTTTTT
TRBJ2-2	TRBV11-3	-	few	CASSLGGAGGELFF	TGTGCCAGCAGCTTAGGTGGGGCCGGCGGGGAGCTGTTTTTT
TRBJ1-2	TRBV6-6	-	-	CASSYAGGRQSGYTF	TGTGCCAGCAGTTACGCGGGGGGCAGGCAAAGTGGCTACACCTTC
TRBJ2-7	TRBV7-2	TRBD2	-	CASSLFGTSGAYEQYF	TGTGCCAGCAGCCTGTTCGGGACTAGCGGGGCTTACGAGCAGTACTTC
TRBJ2-3	TRBV10-3	TRBD2	-	CASRGLAGSTDTQYF	TGTGCCAGCAGGGGACTAGCGGGAAGCACAGATACGCAGTATTTT
TRBJ1-5	TRBV19	-	-	CASSIDRDSNQPQHF	TGTGCCAGTAGTATAGATCGCGATAGCAATCAGCCCCAGCATTTT
TRBJ2-2	TRBV4-1	TRBD2	once	CASSQDRGGVYTGELFF	TGCGCCAGCAGCCAAGATCGCGGGGGAGTATACACCGGGGAGCTGTTTTTT
TRBJ2-1	TRBV27	TRBD2	-	CASSPGLAPNEQFF	TGTGCCAGCAGTCCCGGACTAGCTCCCAATGAGCAGTTCTTC
TRBJ2-3	TRBV6-5	TRBD1	-	CASRGTADTQYF	TGTGCCAGCAGGGGGACAGCAGATACGCAGTATTTT
TRBJ2-3	TRBV28	-	-	CASSWQNTQYF	TGTGCCAGCAGTTGGCAAAATACGCAGTATTTT
TRBJ2-1	TRBV6-5	TRBD2	-	CASSLSGSDRNEQFF	TGTGCCAGCAGTTTAAGCGGGAGTGACAGGAATGAGCAGTTCTTC
TRBJ1-2	TRBV18	-	-	CASSPPGPPQGGDGYTF	TGTGCCAGCTCACCACCCGGACCACCGCAGGGAGGAGATGGCTACACCTTC
TRBJ2-2	TRBV7-2	TRBD1	-	CASSAWAGGNTGELFF	TGTGCCAGCAGCGCTTGGGCAGGGGGGAACACCGGGGAGCTGTTTTTT
TRBJ2-1	TRBV27	-	few	CASSLKGGRRDEQFF	TGTGCCAGCAGTTTAAAAGGGGGTCGTCGGGATGAGCAGTTCTTC
TRBJ2-1	TRBV5-1	TRBD2	few	CASSLGGTSGYNEQFF	TGCGCCAGCAGCTTGGGAGGGACTAGCGGTTACAATGAGCAGTTCTTC
TRBJ2-7	TRBV2	TRBD1	-	CASADGTDSYEQYF	TGTGCCAGCGCAGACGGGACAGACTCCTACGAGCAGTACTTC
TRBJ2-1	TRBV5-1	TRBD2	-	CASSSLAGGPGEQFF	TGCGCCAGCAGCTCACTAGCGGGAGGGCCGGGTGAGCAGTTCTTC
TRBJ2-5	TRBV7-9	TRBD1	-	CASSLPPDRGLQETQYF	TGTGCCAGCAGCTTACCGCCCGACAGGGGACTGCAAGAGACCCAGTACTTC
TRBJ2-5	TRBV19	TRBD2	-	CASSILVGVAGEETQYF	TGTGCCAGTAGTATCCTCGTCGGGGTAGCGGGAGAAGAGACCCAGTACTTC
TRBJ1-2	TRBV5-1	TRBD1	few	CASSLSTGGSGGYTF	TGCGCCAGCAGCTTGTCAACAGGGGGCTCTGGAGGCTACACCTTC
TRBJ2-1	TRBV18	TRBD2	few	CASSTRERESEFF	TGTGCCAGCTCAACAAGGGAGCGGGAGTCGGAGTTCTTC
TRBJ2-7	TRBV11-3	TRBD2	-	CASSLQRDESYEQYF	TGTGCCAGCTCCCTCCAGCGGGATGAATCCTACGAGCAGTACTTC
TRBJ2-3	TRBV7-2	TRBD2	-	CASSLVGGTSGGGDTQYF	TGTGCCAGCAGCTTAGTCGGCGGGACTAGCGGAGGAGGGGATACGCAGTATTTT
TRBJ1-4	TRBV7-3	TRBD1	-	CASSLQTGNATNEKLFF	TGTGCCAGCAGCCTCCAGACAGGGAATGCAACTAATGAAAAACTGTTTTTT
TRBJ2-3	TRBV9	TRBD2	-	CASSAGTSGRVTDTQYF	TGTGCCAGCAGCGCCGGGACTAGCGGGAGGGTCACAGATACGCAGTATTTT
TRBJ2-4	TRBV5-4	TRBD2	-	CASSPGLAGELKNIQYF	TGTGCCAGCAGCCCGGGACTAGCGGGGGAGCTCAAAAACATTCAGTACTTC
TRBJ2-5	TRBV5-1	-	once	CASNEPPQETQYF	TGCGCCAGCAATGAGCCCCCGCAAGAGACCCAGTACTTC
TRBJ2-3	TRBV15	TRBD2	-	CATSRVIVAGEADTQYF	TGTGCCACCAGCAGAGTTATTGTAGCGGGAGAGGCGGATACGCAGTATTTT
TRBJ1-2	TRBV28	TRBD1	once	CASRADRGYGYTF	TGTGCCAGCAGAGCCGACAGGGGTTATGGCTACACCTTC